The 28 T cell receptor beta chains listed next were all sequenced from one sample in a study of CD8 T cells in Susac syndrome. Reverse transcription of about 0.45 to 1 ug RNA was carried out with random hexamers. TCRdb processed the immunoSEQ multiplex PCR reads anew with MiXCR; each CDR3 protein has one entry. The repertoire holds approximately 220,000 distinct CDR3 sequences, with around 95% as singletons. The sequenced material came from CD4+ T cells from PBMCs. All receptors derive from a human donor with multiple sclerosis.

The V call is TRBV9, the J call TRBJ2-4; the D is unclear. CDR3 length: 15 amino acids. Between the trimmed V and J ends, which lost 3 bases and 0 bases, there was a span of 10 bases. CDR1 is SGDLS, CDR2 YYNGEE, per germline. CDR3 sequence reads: CASSADLTAKNIQYF. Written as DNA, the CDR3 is TGTGCCAGCAGCGCCGATTTAACAGCCAAAAACATTCAGTACTTC.

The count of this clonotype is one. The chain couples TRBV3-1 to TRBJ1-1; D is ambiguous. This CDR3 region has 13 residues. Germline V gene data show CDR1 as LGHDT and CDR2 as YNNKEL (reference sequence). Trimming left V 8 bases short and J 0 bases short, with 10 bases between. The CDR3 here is CASAGPMNTEAFF. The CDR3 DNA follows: TGTGCCAGCGCCGGACCGATGAACACTGAAGCTTTCTTT.

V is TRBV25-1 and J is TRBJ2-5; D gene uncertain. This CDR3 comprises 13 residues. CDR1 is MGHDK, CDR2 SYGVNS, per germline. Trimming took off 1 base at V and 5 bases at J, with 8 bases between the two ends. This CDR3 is CASSEWGRETQYF. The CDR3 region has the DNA TGTGCCAGCAGTGAATGGGGAAGGGAGACCCAGTACTTC.

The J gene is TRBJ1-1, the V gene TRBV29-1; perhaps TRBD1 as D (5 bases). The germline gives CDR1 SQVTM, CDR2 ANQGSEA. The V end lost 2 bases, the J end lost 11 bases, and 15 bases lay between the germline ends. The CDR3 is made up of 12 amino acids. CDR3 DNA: TGCAGCGTTGAATCCGGGACGCCACAGGCTTTCTTT. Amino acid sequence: CSVESGTPQAFF.

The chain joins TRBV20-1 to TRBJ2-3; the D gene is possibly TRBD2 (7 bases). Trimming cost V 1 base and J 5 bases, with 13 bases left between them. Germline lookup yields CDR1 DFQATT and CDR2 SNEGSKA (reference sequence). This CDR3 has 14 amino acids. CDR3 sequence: CSARVAGARDTQYF. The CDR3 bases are TGCAGTGCTAGAGTGGCGGGGGCCAGAGATACGCAGTATTTT.

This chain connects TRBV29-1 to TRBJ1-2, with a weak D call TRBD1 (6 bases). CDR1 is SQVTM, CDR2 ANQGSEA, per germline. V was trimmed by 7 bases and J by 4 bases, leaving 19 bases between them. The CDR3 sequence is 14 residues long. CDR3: CSAYSTGWSYGYTF. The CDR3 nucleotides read TGCAGCGCCTACTCCACAGGGTGGAGCTATGGCTACACCTTC.

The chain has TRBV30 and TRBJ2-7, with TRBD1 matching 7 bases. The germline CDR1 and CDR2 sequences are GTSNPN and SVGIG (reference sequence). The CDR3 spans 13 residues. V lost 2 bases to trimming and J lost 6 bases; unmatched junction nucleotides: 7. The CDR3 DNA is TGTGCCTGGAGTCAGACAGGGTTAGGCGAGCAGTACGTC. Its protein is CAWSQTGLGEQYV.

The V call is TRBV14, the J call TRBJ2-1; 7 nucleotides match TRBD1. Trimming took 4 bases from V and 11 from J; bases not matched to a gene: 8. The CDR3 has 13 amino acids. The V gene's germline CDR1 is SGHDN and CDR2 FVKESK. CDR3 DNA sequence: TGTGCCAGCAGCCCCGCCACGGACAGGAAGCAGTTCTTC. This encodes CASSPATDRKQFF.

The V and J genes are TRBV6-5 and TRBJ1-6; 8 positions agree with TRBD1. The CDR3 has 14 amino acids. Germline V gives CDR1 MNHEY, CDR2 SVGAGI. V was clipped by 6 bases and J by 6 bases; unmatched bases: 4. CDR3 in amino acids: CASSWDRRNSPLHF. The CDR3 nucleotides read TGTGCCAGCAGCTGGGACAGGCGTAATTCACCCCTCCACTTT.

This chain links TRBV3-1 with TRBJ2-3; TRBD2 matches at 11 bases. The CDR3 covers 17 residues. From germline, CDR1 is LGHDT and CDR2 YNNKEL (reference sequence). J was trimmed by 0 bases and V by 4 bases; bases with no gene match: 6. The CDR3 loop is CASSPRGLAVSTDTQYF. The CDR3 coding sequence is TGTGCCAGCAGCCCAAGGGGACTAGCGGTTAGCACAGATACGCAGTATTTT.

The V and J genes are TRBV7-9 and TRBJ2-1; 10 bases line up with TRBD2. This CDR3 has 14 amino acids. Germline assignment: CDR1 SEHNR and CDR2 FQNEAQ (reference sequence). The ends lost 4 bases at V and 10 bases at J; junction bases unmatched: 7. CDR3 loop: CASSSNRLAGEQFF. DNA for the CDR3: TGTGCCAGCAGCTCGAACAGACTAGCGGGCGAGCAGTTCTTC.

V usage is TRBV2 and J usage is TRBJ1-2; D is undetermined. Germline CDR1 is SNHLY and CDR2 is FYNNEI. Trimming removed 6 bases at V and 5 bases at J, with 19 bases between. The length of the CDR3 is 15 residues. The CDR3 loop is CASSPGRPLDYGYTF. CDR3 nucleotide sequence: TGTGCCAGCAGCCCCGGGCGGCCATTAGATTATGGCTACACCTTC.

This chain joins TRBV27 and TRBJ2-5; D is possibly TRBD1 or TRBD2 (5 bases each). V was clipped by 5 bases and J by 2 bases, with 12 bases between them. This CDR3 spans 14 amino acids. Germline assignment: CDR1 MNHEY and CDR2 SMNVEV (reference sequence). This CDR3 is CASSPGRRQETQYF. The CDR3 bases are TGTGCCAGCAGTCCGGGACGGAGGCAAGAGACCCAGTACTTC.

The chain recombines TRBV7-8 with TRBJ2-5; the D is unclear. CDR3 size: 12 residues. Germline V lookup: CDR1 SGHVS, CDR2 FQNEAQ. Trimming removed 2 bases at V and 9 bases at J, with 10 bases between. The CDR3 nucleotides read TGTGCCAGCAGCTTAATGAGGTTGGCCCAGTACTTC. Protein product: CASSLMRLAQYF.

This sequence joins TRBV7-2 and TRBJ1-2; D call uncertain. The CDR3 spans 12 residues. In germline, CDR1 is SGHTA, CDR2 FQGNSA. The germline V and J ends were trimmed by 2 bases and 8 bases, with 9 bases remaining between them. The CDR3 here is CASSLSRSGYTF. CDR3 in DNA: TGTGCCAGCAGCTTATCCAGAAGCGGCTACACCTTC.

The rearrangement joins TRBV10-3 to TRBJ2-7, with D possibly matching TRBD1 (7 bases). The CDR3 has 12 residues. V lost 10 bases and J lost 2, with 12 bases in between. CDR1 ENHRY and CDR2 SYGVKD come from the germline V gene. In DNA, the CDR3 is TGTGCCACCGCGGGACAGACCTACGAGCAGTACTTC. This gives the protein CATAGQTYEQYF.

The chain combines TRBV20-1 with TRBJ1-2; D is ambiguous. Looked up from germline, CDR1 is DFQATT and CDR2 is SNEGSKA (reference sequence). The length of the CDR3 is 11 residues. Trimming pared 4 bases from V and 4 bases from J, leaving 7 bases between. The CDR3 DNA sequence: TGCAGTGCTAAGCAAGGCTATGGCTACACCTTC. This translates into CSAKQGYGYTF.

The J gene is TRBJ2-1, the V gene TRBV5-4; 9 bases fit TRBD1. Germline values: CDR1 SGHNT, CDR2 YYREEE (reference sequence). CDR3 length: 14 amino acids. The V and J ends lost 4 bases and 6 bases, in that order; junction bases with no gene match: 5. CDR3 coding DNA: TGTGCCAGCAGCAGGGACAGGGTTCGCAATGAGCAGTTCTTC. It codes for CASSRDRVRNEQFF.

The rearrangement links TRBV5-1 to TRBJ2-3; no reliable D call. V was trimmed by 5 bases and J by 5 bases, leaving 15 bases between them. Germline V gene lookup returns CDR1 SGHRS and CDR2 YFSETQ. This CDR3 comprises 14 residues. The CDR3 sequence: CASRNSGSGDTQYF. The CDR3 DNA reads TGCGCCAGCAGAAACTCCGGGTCGGGAGATACGCAGTATTTT.

This CDR3 is CSVDPAPLGYTF. The CDR3 region has the DNA TGCAGCGTTGATCCGGCTCCCCTGGGATACACCTTC. This chain connects TRBV29-1 to TRBJ1-2; no clear D gene. The CDR3 is made up of 12 amino acids. V dropped 3 bases and J dropped 11 bases, with 16 bases sitting between them. Germline V gene sequence: CDR1 SQVTM, CDR2 ANQGSEA.

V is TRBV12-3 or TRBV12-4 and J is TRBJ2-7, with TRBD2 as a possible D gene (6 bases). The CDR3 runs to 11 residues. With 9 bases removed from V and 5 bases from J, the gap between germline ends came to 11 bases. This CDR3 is CARREDHEQYV. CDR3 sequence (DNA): TGTGCCAGGAGGGAGGACCACGAGCAGTACGTC.

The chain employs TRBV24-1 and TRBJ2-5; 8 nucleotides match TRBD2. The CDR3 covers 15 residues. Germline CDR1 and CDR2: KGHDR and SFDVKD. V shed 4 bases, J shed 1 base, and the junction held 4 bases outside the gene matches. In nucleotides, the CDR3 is TGTGCCACCAGTGACCCCAGCGGGGGCCAAGAGACCCAGTACTTC. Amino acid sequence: CATSDPSGGQETQYF.

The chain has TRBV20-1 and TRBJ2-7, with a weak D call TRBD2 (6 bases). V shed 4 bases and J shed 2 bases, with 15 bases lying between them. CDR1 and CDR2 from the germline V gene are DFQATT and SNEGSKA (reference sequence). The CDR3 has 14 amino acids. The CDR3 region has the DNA TGCAGTGCTACGGGTAGCGGACTCCCCTACGAGCAGTACGTC. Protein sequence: CSATGSGLPYEQYV.

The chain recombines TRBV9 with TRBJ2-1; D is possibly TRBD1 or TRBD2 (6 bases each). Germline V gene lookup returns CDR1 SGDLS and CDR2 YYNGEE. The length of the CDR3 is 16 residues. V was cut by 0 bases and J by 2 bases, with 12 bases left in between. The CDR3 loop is CASSVASGGPYNEQFF. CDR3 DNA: TGTGCCAGCAGCGTAGCTTCCGGGGGCCCCTACAATGAGCAGTTCTTC.

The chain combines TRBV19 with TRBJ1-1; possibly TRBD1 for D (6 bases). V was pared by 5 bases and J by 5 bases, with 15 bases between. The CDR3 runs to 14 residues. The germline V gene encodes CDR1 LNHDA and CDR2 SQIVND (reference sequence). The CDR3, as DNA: TGTGCCAGTAGTGCGAAAACAGGGCAAACTGAAGCTTTCTTT. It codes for CASSAKTGQTEAFF.

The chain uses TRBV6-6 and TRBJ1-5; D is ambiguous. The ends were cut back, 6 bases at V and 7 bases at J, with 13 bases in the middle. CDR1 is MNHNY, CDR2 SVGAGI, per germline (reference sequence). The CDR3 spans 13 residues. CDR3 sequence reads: CASSRSPEQPQHF. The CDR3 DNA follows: TGTGCCAGCAGCCGCTCCCCAGAGCAGCCCCAGCATTTT.

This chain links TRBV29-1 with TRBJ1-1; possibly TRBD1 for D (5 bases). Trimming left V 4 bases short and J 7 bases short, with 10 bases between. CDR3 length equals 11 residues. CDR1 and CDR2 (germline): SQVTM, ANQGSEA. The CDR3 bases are TGCAGCGTTGTCCGGGGGGATGAAGCTTTCTTT. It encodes CSVVRGDEAFF.

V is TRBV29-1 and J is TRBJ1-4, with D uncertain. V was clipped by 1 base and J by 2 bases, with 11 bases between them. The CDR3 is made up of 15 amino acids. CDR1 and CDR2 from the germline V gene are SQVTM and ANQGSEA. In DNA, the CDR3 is TGCAGCGTTGAAGGACACGTGGGGACTAATGAAAAACTGTTTTTT. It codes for CSVEGHVGTNEKLFF.